This TCR beta chain was recovered during a study of blood T cell repertoires in COVID-19. The assay was immunoSEQ multiplex PCR, and TCRdb's table has in-frame clones only and misses some. The sample records around 290,000 clones, about nine tenths being singletons. V lost 4 bases and J lost 4, with 8 bases in between. CDR3 length equals 13 residues. Germline V gives CDR1 LNHDA, CDR2 SQIVND (reference sequence). The chain couples TRBV19 to TRBJ2-1, with a possible D match to TRBD1 (6 bases). Specimen: peripheral blood. The TCR comes from a woman in her 30s with COVID-19, enrolled during active disease. This CDR3 reads CASSTGQYNEQFF. The CDR3 DNA sequence: TGTGCCAGTAGTACAGGACAGTACAATGAGCAGTTCTTC. Full variable domain (remainder filled in from reference TRBV19 and TRBJ2-1): DGGITQSPKYLFRKEGQNVTLSCEQNLNHDAMYWYRQDPGQGLRLIYYSQIVNDFQKGDIAEGYSVSREKKESFPLTVTSAQKNPTAFYLCASSTGQYNEQFFGPGTRLTVL.